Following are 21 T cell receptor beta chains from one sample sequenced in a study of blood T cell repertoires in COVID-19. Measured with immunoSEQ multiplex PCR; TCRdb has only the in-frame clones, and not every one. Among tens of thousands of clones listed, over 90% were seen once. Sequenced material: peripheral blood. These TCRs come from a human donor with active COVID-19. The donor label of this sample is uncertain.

The CDR3 loop reads CASSFKTDHLREQFF. DNA of the CDR3: TGCGCCAGCAGCTTTAAGACCGACCACCTGCGGGAGCAGTTCTTC. The chain recombines TRBV5-1 with TRBJ2-1, with unresolved D. Trimming stripped 2 bases from V and 10 bases from J, with 19 bases between. Germline V gene data show CDR1 as SGHRS and CDR2 as YFSETQ. The length of the CDR3 is 15 residues.

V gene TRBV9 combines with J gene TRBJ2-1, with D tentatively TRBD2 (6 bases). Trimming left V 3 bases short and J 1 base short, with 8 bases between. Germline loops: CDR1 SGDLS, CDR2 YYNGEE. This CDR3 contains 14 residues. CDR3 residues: CASSATSSYNEQFF. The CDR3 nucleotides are TGTGCCAGCAGCGCGACTAGTTCCTACAATGAGCAGTTCTTC.

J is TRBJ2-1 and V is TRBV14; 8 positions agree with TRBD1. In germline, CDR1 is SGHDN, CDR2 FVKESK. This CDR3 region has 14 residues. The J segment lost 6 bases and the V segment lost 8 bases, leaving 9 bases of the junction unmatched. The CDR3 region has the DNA TGTGCCAGCCGGGGCAGGGGGCCAAGCAATGAGCAGTTCTTC. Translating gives CASRGRGPSNEQFF.

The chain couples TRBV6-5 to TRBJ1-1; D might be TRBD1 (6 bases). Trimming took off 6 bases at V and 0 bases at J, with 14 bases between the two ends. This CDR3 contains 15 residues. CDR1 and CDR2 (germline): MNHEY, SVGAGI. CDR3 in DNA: TGTGCCAGCAGCCTACGACGGACAGTGAACACTGAAGCTTTCTTT. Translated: CASSLRRTVNTEAFF.

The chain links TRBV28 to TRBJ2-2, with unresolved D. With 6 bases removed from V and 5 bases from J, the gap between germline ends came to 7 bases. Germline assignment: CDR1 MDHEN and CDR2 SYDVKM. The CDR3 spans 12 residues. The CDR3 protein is CASRTTTGELFF. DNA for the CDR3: TGTGCCAGCAGGACGACAACCGGGGAGCTGTTTTTT.

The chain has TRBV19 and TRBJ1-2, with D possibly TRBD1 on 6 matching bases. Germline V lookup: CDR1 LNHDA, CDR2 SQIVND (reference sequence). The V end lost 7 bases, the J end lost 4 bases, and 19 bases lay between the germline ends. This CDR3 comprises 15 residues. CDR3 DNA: TGTGCCAGTACGCTCTGGACAGTTCCGATCTATGGCTACACCTTC. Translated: CASTLWTVPIYGYTF.

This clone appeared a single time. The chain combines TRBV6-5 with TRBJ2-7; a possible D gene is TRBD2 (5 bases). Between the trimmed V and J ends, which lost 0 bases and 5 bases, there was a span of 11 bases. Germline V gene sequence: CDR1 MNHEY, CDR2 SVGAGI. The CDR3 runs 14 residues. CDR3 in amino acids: CASSYSRGTDEQYF. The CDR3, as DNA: TGTGCCAGCAGTTACTCCCGGGGTACGGACGAGCAGTACTTC.

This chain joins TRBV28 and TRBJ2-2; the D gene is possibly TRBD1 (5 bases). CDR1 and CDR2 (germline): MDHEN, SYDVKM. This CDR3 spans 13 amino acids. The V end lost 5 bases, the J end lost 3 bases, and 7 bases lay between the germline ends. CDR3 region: CASSPGYTGELFF. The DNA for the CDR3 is TGTGCCAGCAGTCCAGGGTACACCGGGGAGCTGTTTTTT.

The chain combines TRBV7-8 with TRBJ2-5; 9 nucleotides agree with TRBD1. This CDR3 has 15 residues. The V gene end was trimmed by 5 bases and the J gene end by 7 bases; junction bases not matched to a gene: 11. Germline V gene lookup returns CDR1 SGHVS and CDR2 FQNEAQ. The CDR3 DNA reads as TGTGCCAGCAGCACCTCCGACAGGGGGGGACGGACCCAGTACTTC. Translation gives CASSTSDRGGRTQYF.

CDR3 in amino acids: CSGNGGQGDYGYTF. Written as DNA, the CDR3 is TGCAGTGGCAACGGGGGGCAGGGAGACTATGGCTACACCTTC. The rearrangement joins TRBV29-1 to TRBJ1-2; D might be TRBD1 (6 bases). This CDR3 comprises 14 residues. CDR1 is SQVTM, CDR2 ANQGSEA, per germline.

Here the CDR3 reads CASSTTGLGNIQYF. The CDR3 DNA reads as TGTGCCAGTAGTACTACAGGGTTGGGGAACATTCAGTACTTC. The V gene is TRBV19, the J gene TRBJ2-4, with D perhaps TRBD1 (6 bases). The CDR3 has 14 amino acids. The ends were cut back, 4 bases at V and 7 bases at J, with 14 bases in the middle. The germline V gene encodes CDR1 LNHDA and CDR2 SQIVND (reference sequence).

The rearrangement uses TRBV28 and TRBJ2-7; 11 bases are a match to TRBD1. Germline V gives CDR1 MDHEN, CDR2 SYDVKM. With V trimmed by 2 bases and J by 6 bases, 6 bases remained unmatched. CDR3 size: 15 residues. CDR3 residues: CASSLGTGGLFEQYF. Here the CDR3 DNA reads TGTGCCAGCAGTTTAGGGACAGGGGGTCTTTTCGAGCAGTACTTC.

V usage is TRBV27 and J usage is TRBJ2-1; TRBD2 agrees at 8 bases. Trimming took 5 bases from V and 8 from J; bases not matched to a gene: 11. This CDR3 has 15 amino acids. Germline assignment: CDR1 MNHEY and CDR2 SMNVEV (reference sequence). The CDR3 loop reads CASSPEGLVFYEQFF. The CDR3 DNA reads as TGTGCCAGCAGTCCAGAGGGACTAGTCTTCTATGAGCAGTTCTTC.

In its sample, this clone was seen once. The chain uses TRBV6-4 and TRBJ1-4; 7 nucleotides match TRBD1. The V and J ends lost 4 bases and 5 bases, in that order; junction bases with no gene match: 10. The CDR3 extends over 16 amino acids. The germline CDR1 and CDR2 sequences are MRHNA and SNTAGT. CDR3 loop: CASSGLQGTVNEKLFF. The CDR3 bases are TGTGCCAGCAGTGGGCTACAGGGGACTGTGAATGAAAAACTGTTTTTT.

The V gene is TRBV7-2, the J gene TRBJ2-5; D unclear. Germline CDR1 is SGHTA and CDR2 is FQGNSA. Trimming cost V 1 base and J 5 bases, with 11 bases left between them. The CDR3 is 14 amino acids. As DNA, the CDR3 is TGTGCCAGCAGCTTAGGTGGATTCGGGGAGACCCAGTACTTC. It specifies CASSLGGFGETQYF. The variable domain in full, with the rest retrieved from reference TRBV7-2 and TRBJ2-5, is GAGVSQSPSNKVTEKGKDVELRCDPISGHTALYWYRQSLGQGLEFLIYFQGNSAPDKSGLPSDRFSAERTGGSVSTLTIQRTQQEDSAVYLCASSLGGFGETQYFGPGTRLLVL.

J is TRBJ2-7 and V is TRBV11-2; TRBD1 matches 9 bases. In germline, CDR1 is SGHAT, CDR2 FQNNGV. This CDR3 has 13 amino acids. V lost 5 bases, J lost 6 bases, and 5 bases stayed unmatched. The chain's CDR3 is CASSRQGVAEQYF. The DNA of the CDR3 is TGTGCCAGCAGCCGACAGGGGGTAGCCGAGCAGTACTTC.

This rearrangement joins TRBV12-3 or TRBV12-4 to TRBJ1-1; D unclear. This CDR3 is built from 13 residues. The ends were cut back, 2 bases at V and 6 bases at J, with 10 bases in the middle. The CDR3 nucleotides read TGTGCCAGCAGTTTATCAACCGAGGCTGAAGCTTTCTTT. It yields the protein CASSLSTEAEAFF.

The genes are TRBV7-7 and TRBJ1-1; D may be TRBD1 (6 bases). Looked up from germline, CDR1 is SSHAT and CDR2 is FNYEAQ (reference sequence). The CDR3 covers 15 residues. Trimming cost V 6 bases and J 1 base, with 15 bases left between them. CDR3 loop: CASSPAGQWNTEAFF. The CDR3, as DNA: TGTGCCAGCAGTCCGGCAGGACAGTGGAACACTGAAGCTTTCTTT.

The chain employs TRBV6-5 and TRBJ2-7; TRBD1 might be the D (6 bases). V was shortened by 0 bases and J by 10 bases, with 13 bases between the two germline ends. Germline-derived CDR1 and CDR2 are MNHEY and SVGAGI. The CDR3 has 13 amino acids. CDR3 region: CASSYSRGPEQYF. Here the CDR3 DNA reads TGTGCCAGCAGTTACTCCAGGGGTCCGGAACAGTACTTC.

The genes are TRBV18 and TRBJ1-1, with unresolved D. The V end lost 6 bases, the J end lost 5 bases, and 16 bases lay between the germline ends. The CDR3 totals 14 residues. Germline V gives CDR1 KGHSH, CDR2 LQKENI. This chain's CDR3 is CASSTIEGSTEAFF. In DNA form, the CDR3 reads TGTGCCAGCTCTACCATTGAGGGTAGTACTGAAGCTTTCTTT.

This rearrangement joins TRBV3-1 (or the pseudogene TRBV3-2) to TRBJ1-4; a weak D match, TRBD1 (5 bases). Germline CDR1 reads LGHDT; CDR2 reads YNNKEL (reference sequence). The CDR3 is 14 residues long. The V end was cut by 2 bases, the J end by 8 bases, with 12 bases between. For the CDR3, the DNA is TGTGCCAGCAGCCAACCTGGGACTGAGGAAAAACTGTTTTTT. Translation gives CASSQPGTEEKLFF.